This entry features one TCR beta chain sequence. The CDR3 runs 16 residues. Germline V gives CDR1 SGDLS, CDR2 YYNGEE. With 4 bases clipped from V and 2 bases from J, the junction kept 8 bases outside the gene matches. This entry comes from a study of technical replicates of blood from several donors. The method was immunoSEQ multiplex PCR; TCRdb's version includes in-frame clones alone and lacks a portion of them. The sample has about 80,000 clones, roughly 97% seen once; the top ten hold roughly 0.3%. This chain links TRBV9 with TRBJ2-3; 9 nucleotides match TRBD2. The sample taken for sequencing was T cells isolated from PBMCs. This TCR was recovered from a human donor in good health. The CDR3 is CASSIALAGFTDTQYF. CDR3 sequence (DNA): TGTGCCAGCAGCATAGCTCTAGCGGGGTTCACAGATACGCAGTATTTT.